The rows below give T cell receptor beta chains drawn from one sample of a study of T cell responses to AZD1222 COVID-19 vaccine. Method: immunoSEQ multiplex PCR; TCRdb's copy keeps in-frame clones and lacks some. The sample has roughly 250,000 clones; over 90% are singletons. The source material was peripheral blood, sampled on day 0 of AZD1222 vaccination. These receptor sequences come from an adult in good health. Each CDR3 is given with its conserved first and last residue. A D gene is named only where the DNA matches it firmly. The size of a clone is reported for some rows only, either as once, few or many, or as a class for expanded clones.

TRBJ1-5 | TRBV28 | - | - | TGTGCCAGCAGGGGAGGGGGTCATAGCAATCAGCCCCAGCATTTT | CASRGGGHSNQPQHF
TRBJ1-5 | TRBV27 | - | - | TGTGCCAGCAGTGAGGGACCAGGGCATCAGCCCCAGCATTTT | CASSEGPGHQPQHF
TRBJ2-3 | TRBV2 | - | - | TGTGCCAGCAGCCCTCAGGGGAGGCTTAGCACAGATACGCAGTATTTT | CASSPQGRLSTDTQYF
TRBJ2-3 | TRBV9 | - | TRBD2 | TGTGCCAGCAGCCCCCTGGGACTAGCGGGAGGAACAGATACGCAGTATTTT | CASSPLGLAGGTDTQYF
TRBJ2-7 | TRBV4-2 | - | - | TGTGCCAGCAGCCCGGGTTTTGCCTACGAGCAGTACTTC | CASSPGFAYEQYF
TRBJ2-3 | TRBV7-8 | - | - | TGTGCCAGCAGCTTAGTCGCTGGAGGCTCTAGCACAGATACGCAGTATTTT | CASSLVAGGSSTDTQYF
TRBJ1-1 | TRBV12-3/TRBV12-4 | - | - | TGTGCCAGCAGCAAAGCCCTGGGGGCTGAAGCTTTCTTT | CASSKALGAEAFF
TRBJ1-3 | TRBV10-3 | - | - | TGTGCCATCAATGCGGGGGGCAACTCTGGAAACACCATATATTTT | CAINAGGNSGNTIYF
TRBJ2-2 | TRBV7-9 | many | - | TGTGCCAGCAGCTTAGCGCAGGCGGGCACCGGGGAGCTGTTTTTT | CASSLAQAGTGELFF
TRBJ1-4 | TRBV7-6 | - | - | TGTGCCAGCAGCTTAGCCGGGGGAAATGGACTGTTTTTT | CASSLAGGNGLFF
TRBJ2-1 | TRBV19 | - | - | TGTGCCAGTAGTACCACTCCCCGGGCCCTACCGATAGTAGAGCAGTTCTTC | CASSTTPRALPIVEQFF
TRBJ1-1 | TRBV19 | - | TRBD1 | TGTGCCAGTAGAGGACAGGGAAAGGCTTCTGAAGCTTTCTTT | CASRGQGKASEAFF
TRBJ2-7 | TRBV15 | - | TRBD1 | TGTGCCACCAGCCGGGACAGGGGTTCCTACGAGCAGTACTTC | CATSRDRGSYEQYF
TRBJ1-1 | TRBV10-3 | - | TRBD1 | TGTGCCATCAGTGTCCGGACAGGGGACACTGAAGCTTTCTTT | CAISVRTGDTEAFF
TRBJ2-7 | TRBV28 | - | - | TGTGCCAGCAGTCCCGGGCGGACCTACGAGCAGTACTTC | CASSPGRTYEQYF
TRBJ2-1 | TRBV7-9 | - | - | TGTGCCAGCAGCTTAGCGCTGGCTGAGCAGTTCTTC | CASSLALAEQFF
TRBJ1-4 | TRBV28 | - | - | TGTGCCAGCAGCTCCCTAGGTGCCGCGAGGGGAAAACTGTTTTTT | CASSSLGAARGKLFF
TRBJ1-2 | TRBV7-9 | - | - | TGTGCCAGCAGCTTAAACGGGGTTGAGGGCTATGGCTACACCTTC | CASSLNGVEGYGYTF
TRBJ2-1 | TRBV18 | - | - | TGTGCCAGCTCACCCTCGATCGGCGATGAGCAGTTCTTC | CASSPSIGDEQFF
TRBJ1-2 | TRBV5-4 | - | - | TGTGCCAGCAGTAGGGGGATATCGAACTATGGCTACACCTTC | CASSRGISNYGYTF
TRBJ2-3 | TRBV18 | - | TRBD2 | TGTGCCAGCTCACCAAGGTACAGCGGGATCACAGATACGCAGTATTTT | CASSPRYSGITDTQYF
TRBJ2-1 | TRBV10-1 | - | - | TGCGCCAGCAGTGAGGGTTTCGGCAGCTACAATGAGCAGTTCTTC | CASSEGFGSYNEQFF
TRBJ1-5 | TRBV7-2 | - | - | TGTGCCAGCAGCTTAGTCCCGAACAGGGATCGTCAGCCCCAGCATTTT | CASSLVPNRDRQPQHF
TRBJ1-2 | TRBV5-6 | - | - | TGTGCCAGCAGCTTGGGGTCCGGGGTTGGGCCCGACTATGGCTACACCTTC | CASSLGSGVGPDYGYTF
TRBJ1-1 | TRBV19 | - | - | TGTGCCAGTATCAGAGGGGGTTACGATGGCACTGAAGCTTTCTTT | CASIRGGYDGTEAFF
TRBJ1-3 | TRBV27 | - | - | TGTGCCAGCAGTCCGGGGGGTTCTGGAAACACCATATATTTT | CASSPGGSGNTIYF
TRBJ2-5 | TRBV3-1/TRBV3-2 | - | TRBD2 | TGTGCCAGCAGCCAGCCTAGCGGGGGGGCGGGGGAGACCCAGTACTTC | CASSQPSGGAGETQYF
TRBJ1-4 | TRBV5-1 | - | - | TGCGCCAGCAGCTTGGCCGGGGGGACTAATGAAAAACTGTTTTTT | CASSLAGGTNEKLFF
TRBJ1-3 | TRBV24-1 | - | - | TGTGCCACCAGTGATCCGCGGGACGGGGGAAACACCATATATTTT | CATSDPRDGGNTIYF
TRBJ2-7 | TRBV7-3 | - | TRBD1 | TGTGCCAGCAGTCTATCAGGGGGCGAGCAGTACTTC | CASSLSGGEQYF
TRBJ2-7 | TRBV12-3/TRBV12-4 | - | - | TGTGCCAGCAGTCCCTCCTACGAGCAGTACTTC | CASSPSYEQYF
TRBJ1-5 | TRBV10-3 | - | - | TGTGCCATCAGTGAGTCTGCGGCCCTCCGGACCCAGCATTTT | CAISESAALRTQHF
TRBJ1-3 | TRBV7-8 | - | - | TGTGCCAGCAGCCTCGGGGCCGCAGGAAACACCATATATTTT | CASSLGAAGNTIYF
TRBJ1-4 | TRBV25-1 | - | - | TGTGCCAGCAGTGATTGGACCGGGGATGAAAAACTGTTTTTT | CASSDWTGDEKLFF
TRBJ1-4 | TRBV19 | - | TRBD1 | TGTGCCAGTAGTTCGACAGGGGTTAATGAAAAACTGTTTTTT | CASSSTGVNEKLFF
TRBJ2-5 | TRBV7-2 | - | - | TGTGCCAGCAGCTCGGAGCTCCAAGAGACCCAGTACTTC | CASSSELQETQYF
TRBJ2-7 | TRBV12-2 | - | - | TGTGCAAGTCGCTTAACGCCCCGACTAGCCGCCCTCTACGAGCAGTACTTC | CASRLTPRLAALYEQYF
TRBJ1-1 | TRBV19 | - | - | TGTGCCAGTAGTATCGGACGGGGAACTGAAGCTTTCTTT | CASSIGRGTEAFF
TRBJ2-7 | TRBV6-1 | - | - | TGTGCCAGCAGTGAAGAGGTAGGGGCCTCCTACGAGCAGTACTTC | CASSEEVGASYEQYF
TRBJ1-2 | TRBV3-1/TRBV3-2 | once | - | TGTGCCAGCAGCCACAGACGCGGTGGCTACACCTTC | CASSHRRGGYTF
TRBJ2-7 | TRBV27 | - | TRBD1 | TGTGCCAGCAGTTCGACAGGGTCGTACGAGCAGTACTTC | CASSSTGSYEQYF
TRBJ2-4 | TRBV2 | - | - | TGTGCCAGCAGTGATGGGCAGGGCAAAAACATTCAGTACTTC | CASSDGQGKNIQYF
TRBJ1-5 | TRBV7-2 | - | - | TGTGCCAGCAGCCCCCAGACAGGAGGCAATCAGCCCCAGCATTTT | CASSPQTGGNQPQHF
TRBJ2-7 | TRBV30 | - | - | TGTGCCTGGAGAACCGCCTACGAGCAGTACTTC | CAWRTAYEQYF
TRBJ2-7 | TRBV3-1/TRBV3-2 | - | - | TGTGCCAGCAGCCCCCGGGGGTCAAGCCGTATTGAGCAGTACTTC | CASSPRGSSRIEQYF
TRBJ2-3 | TRBV24-1 | - | TRBD2 | TGTGCCACCAGTGATTTTAGCGGGGGCCACGGTACGCAGTATTTT | CATSDFSGGHGTQYF
TRBJ2-3 | TRBV14 | - | - | TGTGCCAGCAGCCAGGGGGCGGAGGCCTCCCTGCGGAATACGCAGTATTTT | CASSQGAEASLRNTQYF
TRBJ2-6 | TRBV5-1 | once | - | TGCGCCAGCAGCCTTGGACGGATCTCTGGGGCCAACGTCCTGACTTTC | CASSLGRISGANVLTF
TRBJ1-4 | TRBV9 | - | - | TGTGCCAGCAGCGTCGGGTCTGCTCCCGGAAAACTGTTTTTT | CASSVGSAPGKLFF
TRBJ2-3 | TRBV7-3 | - | TRBD1 | TGTGCCAGCAGCTCCAGGGGGCTGACAGATACGCAGTATTTT | CASSSRGLTDTQYF